Listed below are T cell receptor beta chains from one sample, sequenced in a study of patients and donors after allogeneic stem cell transplantation. TCRdb ran MiXCR on the RT-PCR reads and lists one entry per CDR3 protein. The sample shows about 57,000 distinct CDR3 sequences, roughly 15% of them seen only once. Specimen: blood, either unsorted or a sorted T cell fraction (not recorded which). These receptors originate from a human donor who was either an allogeneic HSCT recipient or a stem cell or donor lymphocyte infusion donor (not recorded which). It is not recorded whose cells these are; they may come from a transplant donor. Each CDR3 is given with its conserved first and last residue. The D gene is left open where the match is weak. Some rows mark clone size as missing; the rest say once, few, many or name a class of expanded clone.

v_gene	d_gene	j_gene	abundance	CDR3nt	CDR3aa
TRBV7-9	-	TRBJ2-4	-	TGTGCCAGCAGCTTAGGGGAAGTACTAGCCAAAAACATTCAGTACTTC	CASSLGEVLAKNIQYF
TRBV7-9	-	TRBJ1-1	many	TGTGCCAGCAGCTTAAAGGGATTCACTGAAGCTTTCTTT	CASSLKGFTEAFF
TRBV9	-	TRBJ2-2	many	TGTGCCAGCAGCGCGGCCGGGTCCTCGAACACCGGGGAGCTGTTTTTT	CASSAAGSSNTGELFF
TRBV3-1	-	TRBJ1-2	-	TGTGCCAGCAGCCGGGTTGGGGAAGGCTACACCTTC	CASSRVGEGYTF
TRBV10-3	-	TRBJ1-5	many	TGTGCCATCAGTGATGGGGAGAATCAGCCCCAGCATTTT	CAISDGENQPQHF
TRBV27	TRBD1	TRBJ2-7	-	TGTGCCAGCAGCCTGACAGGGGGTCTCTACGAGCAGTACTTC	CASSLTGGLYEQYF
TRBV5-1	-	TRBJ1-4	few	TGCGCCAGCAGACGACCTAATGAAAAACTGTTTTTT	CASRRPNEKLFF
TRBV6-5	TRBD1	TRBJ2-7	-	TGTGCCAGCAGTTACCAGGACAGGGCGGCCTACGAGCAGTACTTC	CASSYQDRAAYEQYF
TRBV25-1	-	TRBJ2-3	few	TGTGCCAGCAGCGCGACAGATACGCAGTATTTT	CASSATDTQYF
TRBV24-1	TRBD1	TRBJ2-5	few	TGTGCCACCAGTGACCCCGGGACAGGGAGTAAGGAGACCCAGTACTTC	CATSDPGTGSKETQYF
TRBV20-1	TRBD1	TRBJ1-2	many	TGCAGTGCCCGGACAGGGGGCGACTATGGCTACACCTTC	CSARTGGDYGYTF
TRBV5-4	TRBD1	TRBJ2-1	-	TGTGCCAGCAGCTTGGTAACAGGGGGCAACAATGAGCAGTTCTTC	CASSLVTGGNNEQFF
TRBV7-3	-	TRBJ2-2	-	TGTGCCAGCAGCATCCAGACAGACCACACCGGGGAGCTGTTTTTT	CASSIQTDHTGELFF
TRBV3-1	-	TRBJ2-7	-	TGTGCCAGCAGCCAAGTCACCTACGAGCAGTACTTC	CASSQVTYEQYF
TRBV20-1	-	TRBJ2-7	many	TGCAGTGCTAGAGGGCTAGCCCCCTACGAGCAGTACTTC	CSARGLAPYEQYF
TRBV7-6	-	TRBJ1-2	many	TGTGCCAGCAGCTTAGACGGGAGCCATAACTATGGCTACACCTTC	CASSLDGSHNYGYTF
TRBV3-1	TRBD1	TRBJ1-2	many	TGTGCCAGCAGCCCCCGGGACAGGAAAACCTACACCTTC	CASSPRDRKTYTF
TRBV29-1	-	TRBJ2-5	-	TGCAGCGTTGAAGGAGGATACGGCCAAGAGACCCAGTACTTC	CSVEGGYGQETQYF
TRBV11-2	-	TRBJ1-2	many	TGTGCCAGCAGCGCGATTACGGGGGGGAGCTATGGCTACACCTTC	CASSAITGGSYGYTF
TRBV18	-	TRBJ2-7	-	TGTGCCAGCGCCCCAAGTTGGTTGATTCAGAGGGCGACCCATTACGAGCAGTACTTC	CASAPSWLIQRATHYEQYF
TRBV14	-	TRBJ1-1	many	TGTGCCAGCAGCCAAGTCAGAGGAACTGAAGCTTTCTTT	CASSQVRGTEAFF
TRBV20-1	-	TRBJ2-1	-	TGCAGTAGCACCCGGGGTGAGCAGTTCTTC	CSSTRGEQFF
TRBV11-2	-	TRBJ1-5	-	TGTGCCAGCAGCTTATTTGGGGGCAATCAGCCCCAGCATTTT	CASSLFGGNQPQHF
TRBV15	-	TRBJ2-7	many	TGTGCCACCAGCTCCACCAATCTAGCGCACAGCTCCTACGAGCAGTACTTC	CATSSTNLAHSSYEQYF
TRBV9	TRBD1	TRBJ1-3	few	TGTGCCAGCAGCTCTTGGGACAGGGACTCTGGAAACACCATATATTTT	CASSSWDRDSGNTIYF
TRBV11-3	TRBD1	TRBJ1-1	few	TGTGCCAGCAGAATAACAGGGGGGAGCACTGAAGCTTTCTTT	CASRITGGSTEAFF
TRBV29-1	TRBD2	TRBJ2-7	few	TGCAGCGTTCGGACTAGCGGGAGTGGCGAGCAGTACTTC	CSVRTSGSGEQYF
TRBV20-1	-	TRBJ2-2	-	TGCAGCGTTCCTTTGGGCTTAGCGAACACCGCGGAGATGTTTTTT	CSVPLGLANTAEMFF
TRBV20-1	TRBD1	TRBJ1-5	many	TGCAGTGCCGTCCCGGGACAGGGGGTTTCAGTCCAGCCCCAGCATTTT	CSAVPGQGVSVQPQHF
TRBV20-1	TRBD1	TRBJ1-4	-	TGCAGTGCTAGAGACCCGACAGGGGGATATGAAAAACTGTTTTTT	CSARDPTGGYEKLFF
TRBV20-1	-	TRBJ1-1	many	TGCAGTGCTAGAGATGGACCATTATTCTCTGAAGCTTTCTTT	CSARDGPLFSEAFF
TRBV18	-	TRBJ2-7	-	TGTGCCAGCTCATCGAATTACGAGCAGTACTTC	CASSSNYEQYF
TRBV11-2	TRBD2	TRBJ2-1	-	TGTGCCAGCAGCTTAGTACTGGGTAGCGGGAATTTGGCCTACAATGAGCAGTTCTTC	CASSLVLGSGNLAYNEQFF
TRBV6-5	TRBD1	TRBJ1-1	many	TGTGCCAGCACCCAACTGGACAGGGGTCATACTGAAGCTTTCTTT	CASTQLDRGHTEAFF
TRBV7-7	-	TRBJ2-2	-	TGTGCTAGCAGCTTATATTCTATTTTCGGAGAAGTCGCCGGGGAGCTGTTTTTT	CASSLYSIFGEVAGELFF
TRBV9	-	TRBJ1-4	many	TGTGCCAGCAGCGTGTCCGGGTTAACAGAAAAACTGTTTTTT	CASSVSGLTEKLFF
TRBV4-2	-	TRBJ1-3	many	TGTGCCAGCAGCCAGGACCTTGGGACGGACTCTGGAAACACCATATATTTT	CASSQDLGTDSGNTIYF